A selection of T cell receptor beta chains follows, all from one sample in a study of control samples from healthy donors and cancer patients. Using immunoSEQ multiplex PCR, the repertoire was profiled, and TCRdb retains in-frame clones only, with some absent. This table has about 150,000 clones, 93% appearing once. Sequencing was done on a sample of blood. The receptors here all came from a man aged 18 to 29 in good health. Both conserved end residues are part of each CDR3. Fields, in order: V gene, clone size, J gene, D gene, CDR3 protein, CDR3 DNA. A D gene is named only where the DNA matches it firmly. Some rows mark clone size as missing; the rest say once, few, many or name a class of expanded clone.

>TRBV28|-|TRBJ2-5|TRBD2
CASSSAGGPSDETQYF
TGTGCCAGCAGTTCAGCGGGAGGGCCCTCAGATGAGACCCAGTACTTC
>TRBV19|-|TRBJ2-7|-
CASSIDAVSSYEQYF
TGTGCCAGTAGTATAGATGCGGTGAGCTCCTACGAGCAGTACTTC
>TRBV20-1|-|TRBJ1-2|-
CSAPGGYTF
TGCAGTGCTCCGGGTGGCTACACCTTC
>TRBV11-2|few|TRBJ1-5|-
CASSLDRGNQPQHF
TGTGCCAGCAGCTTAGATAGAGGGAATCAGCCCCAGCATTTT
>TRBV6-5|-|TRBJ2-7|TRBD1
CASSQRTGFVEQYF
TGTGCCAGCAGCCAACGGACAGGGTTTGTCGAGCAGTACTTC
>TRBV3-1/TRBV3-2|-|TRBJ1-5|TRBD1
CASSTGTGGFQPQHF
TGTGCCAGCAGTACCGGGACAGGAGGCTTTCAGCCCCAGCATTTT
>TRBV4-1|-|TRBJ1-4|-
CASSQGVWEGGEKLFF
TGCGCCAGCAGCCAAGGGGTCTGGGAAGGGGGTGAAAAACTGTTTTTT
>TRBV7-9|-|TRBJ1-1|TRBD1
CASRFRGPEAFF
TGTGCCAGCAGATTCAGGGGGCCCGAAGCTTTCTTT
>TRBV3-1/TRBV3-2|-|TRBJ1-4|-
CASRSLRGKLFF
TGTGCCAGCAGGTCTCTGCGGGGTAAACTGTTTTTT
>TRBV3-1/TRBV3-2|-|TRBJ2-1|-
CASSQVVGALGEQFF
TGTGCCAGCAGCCAAGTCGTGGGGGCGCTGGGTGAGCAGTTCTTC
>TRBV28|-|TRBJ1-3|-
CASSPISSGNTIYF
TGTGCCAGCAGTCCCATAAGCTCTGGAAACACCATATATTTT
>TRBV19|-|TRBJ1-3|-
CASSWGSGNTIYF
TGTGCCAGTAGCTGGGGCTCTGGAAACACCATATATTTT
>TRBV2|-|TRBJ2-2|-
CASHGTAETELFF
TGTGCCAGCCACGGGACCGCGGAAACGGAGCTGTTTTTT
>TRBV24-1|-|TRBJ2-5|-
CATSDFRGEETQYF
TGTGCCACCAGTGATTTTAGGGGAGAAGAGACCCAGTACTTC